The 2 T cell receptor beta chains below come from one sample, sequenced in a study of memory CD4+ T cells and cytomegalovirus serostatus. Clones were sequenced by immunoSEQ multiplex PCR, and TCRdb holds only the in-frame ones, with some missing. This table has 40,000 to 50,000 clones, just over 75% appearing once. Single viable CD3+CD4+CD8-CD45RO+ cells were sorted as the memory CD4+ T cells. Sequenced: memory CD4+ T cells from blood. The receptors come from an adult in good health and CMV-seronegative.

CDR3 region: CSGAGGLGDTIYF. CDR3 sequence (DNA): TGCAGCGGTGCAGGGGGCCTAGGGGACACCATATATTTT. V usage is TRBV29-1 and J usage is TRBJ1-3; 8 bases line up with TRBD1. Losses at the gene ends were 7 bases for V and 8 bases for J; bases not matched to a gene: 10. CDR3 length equals 13 residues. Germline V gives CDR1 SQVTM, CDR2 ANQGSEA.

CDR3: CASSPASEAGYTF. The CDR3 region has the DNA TGTGCCAGCAGCCCGGCCTCGGAGGCTGGCTACACCTTC. The V and J genes are TRBV5-8 and TRBJ1-2; D is unresolved. Germline V CDR1 and CDR2: SGHTS, YDEGEE. Deletions cut 4 bases from V and 7 bases from J, with 14 bases between. The length of the CDR3 is 13 residues.